This T cell receptor beta chain comes out of a study of cytomegalovirus exposure and HLA in healthy donors. Findings and caveats of the study: Researchers counted 180 or so TCR beta chains as cytomegalovirus-associated. V- and J-gene trimming of TCR beta was linked (in a later analysis) to a missense DCLRE1C variant. The authors reported that TCR beta sequences could predict HLA-A and HLA-B alleles. These predictions were accurate for most subjects in the first cohort.

As to this clone: Its cognate antigen is unknown.

PCR used 60 Vbeta primers and 13 Jbeta primers. This table comes from immunoSEQ multiplex PCR, and its TCRdb copy is limited to in-frame clones, with some not included. The sample yields about 160,000 clones, around 75% seen once. Input material: PBMCs. The TCR originated in a woman aged 50 to 60 in good health and CMV-seropositive.

CDR3 bases: TGCGCCAGCAGCTCGGGGACAGGACCTTCCTACGAGCAGTACTTC. Amino acid sequence: CASSSGTGPSYEQYF. The rearrangement links TRBV5-1 to TRBJ2-7, with TRBD1 identical over 8 bases. The CDR3 consists of 15 residues. With V trimmed by 3 bases and J by 1 base, 6 bases remained unmatched. Germline V gene lookup returns CDR1 SGHRS and CDR2 YFSETQ.